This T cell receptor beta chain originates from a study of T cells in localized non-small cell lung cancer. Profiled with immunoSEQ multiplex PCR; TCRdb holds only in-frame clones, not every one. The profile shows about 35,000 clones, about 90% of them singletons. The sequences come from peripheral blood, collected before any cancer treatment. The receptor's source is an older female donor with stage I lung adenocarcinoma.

CDR3 residues: CASSVGDPDRAPLHF. The CDR3 nucleotides are TGTGCCAGCAGCGTAGGGGATCCAGATCGTGCACCCCTCCACTTT. V usage is TRBV9 and J usage is TRBJ1-6; no clear D. This CDR3 spans 15 amino acids. Per germline, CDR1 SGDLS and CDR2 YYNGEE. Deletions cut 0 bases from V and 11 bases from J, with 15 bases between.